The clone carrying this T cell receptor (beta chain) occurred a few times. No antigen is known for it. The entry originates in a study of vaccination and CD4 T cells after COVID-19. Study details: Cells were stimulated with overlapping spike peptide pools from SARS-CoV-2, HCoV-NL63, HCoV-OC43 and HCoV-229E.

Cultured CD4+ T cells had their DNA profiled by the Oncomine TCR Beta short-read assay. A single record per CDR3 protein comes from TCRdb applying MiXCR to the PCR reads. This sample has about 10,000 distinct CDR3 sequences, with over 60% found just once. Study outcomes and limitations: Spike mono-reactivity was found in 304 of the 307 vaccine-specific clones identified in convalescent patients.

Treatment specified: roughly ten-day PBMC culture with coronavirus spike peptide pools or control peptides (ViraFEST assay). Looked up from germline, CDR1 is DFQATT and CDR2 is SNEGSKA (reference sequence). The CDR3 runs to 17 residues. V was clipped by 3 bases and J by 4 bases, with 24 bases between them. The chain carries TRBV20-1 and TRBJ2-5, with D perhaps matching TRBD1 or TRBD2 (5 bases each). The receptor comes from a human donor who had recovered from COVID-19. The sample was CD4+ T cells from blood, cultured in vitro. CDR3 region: CSAREFRSTRGPETQYF. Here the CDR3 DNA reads TGCAGTGCTAGGGAGTTTCGGTCCACTAGGGGCCCAGAGACCCAGTACTTC.